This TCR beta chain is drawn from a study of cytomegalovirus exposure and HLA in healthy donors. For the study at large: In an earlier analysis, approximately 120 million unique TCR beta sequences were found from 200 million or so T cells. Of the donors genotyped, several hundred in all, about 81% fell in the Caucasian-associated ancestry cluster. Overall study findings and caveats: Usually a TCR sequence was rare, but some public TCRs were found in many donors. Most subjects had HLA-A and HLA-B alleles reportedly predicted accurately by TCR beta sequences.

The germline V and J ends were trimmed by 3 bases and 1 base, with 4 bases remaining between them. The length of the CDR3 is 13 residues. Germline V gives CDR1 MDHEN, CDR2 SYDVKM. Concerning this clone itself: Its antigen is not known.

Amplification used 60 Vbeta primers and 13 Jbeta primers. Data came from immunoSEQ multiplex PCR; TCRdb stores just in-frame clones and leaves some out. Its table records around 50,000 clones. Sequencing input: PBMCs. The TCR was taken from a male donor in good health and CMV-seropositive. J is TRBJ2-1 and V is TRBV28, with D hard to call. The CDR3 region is CASSLRSYNEQFF. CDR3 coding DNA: TGTGCCAGCAGTTTGCGATCCTACAATGAGCAGTTCTTC.